This T cell receptor beta chain was found in a study of blood T cells in healthy people across ages. Broader study findings: Investigators viewed diversity estimates from one million T cells as underestimates, the study reported.

Of note for this clonotype: No antigen is known for it.

The second PCR ran roughly 6 to 12 cycles with a sample-barcoded 5' primer and J-beta primers. TCRdb reprocessed the 5' RACE reads via MiXCR and lists one record per CDR3 protein. The sample holds about 1.8 million distinct CDR3 sequences, around half seen once. About 10 milliliters of peripheral blood were drawn from each donor into EDTA-treated tubes. The sequenced material came from blood. The TCR originated in a woman aged 40 to 50 in good health.

Here the CDR3 DNA reads TGTGCCAGCAGTGAGGAACAGGTGTATAATTCACCCCTCCACTTT. Its translation is CASSEEQVYNSPLHF. This rearrangement joins TRBV25-1 to TRBJ1-6; D possibly corresponds to TRBD1 (5 bases). CDR1 and CDR2 (germline): MGHDK, SYGVNS. Trimming took 3 bases from V and 4 from J, leaving 10 bases between them. The CDR3 totals 15 residues.